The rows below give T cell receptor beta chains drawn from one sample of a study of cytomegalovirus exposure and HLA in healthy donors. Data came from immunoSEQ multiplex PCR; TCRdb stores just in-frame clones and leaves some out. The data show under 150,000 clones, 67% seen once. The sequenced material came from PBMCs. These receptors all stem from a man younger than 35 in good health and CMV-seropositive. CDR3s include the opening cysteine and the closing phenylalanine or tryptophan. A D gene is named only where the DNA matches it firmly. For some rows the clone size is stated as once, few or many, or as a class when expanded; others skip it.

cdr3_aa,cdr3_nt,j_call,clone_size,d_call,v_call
CASSISPGTGNGYTF,TGTGCCAGTAGTATAAGTCCCGGGACAGGGAATGGCTACACCTTC,TRBJ1-2,.,TRBD1,TRBV19
CASRSEGGGYTF,TGTGCCAGCAGAAGCGAGGGAGGTGGCTACACCTTC,TRBJ1-2,few,.,TRBV2
CASRAISGRINEQFF,TGTGCCAGCAGGGCTATTAGCGGGAGGATCAATGAGCAGTTCTTC,TRBJ2-1,.,TRBD2,TRBV7-6
CAIGLDRGNNQPQHF,TGTGCCATCGGCCTGGACAGGGGGAACAATCAGCCCCAGCATTTT,TRBJ1-5,.,TRBD1,TRBV10-3
CASSLGSGETQYF,TGTGCCAGCAGCTTAGGCAGCGGTGAGACCCAGTACTTC,TRBJ2-5,.,.,TRBV7-2
CATSRTRHETQYF,TGTGCCACCAGCAGGACACGGCACGAGACCCAGTACTTC,TRBJ2-5,few,.,TRBV15
CASSLERTGDAGELFF,TGTGCCAGCAGCTTGGAAAGGACAGGTGATGCCGGGGAGCTGTTTTTT,TRBJ2-2,.,TRBD1,TRBV5-4
CATSRGRDGYNEQFF,TGTGCCACCAGCAGAGGGAGGGACGGATACAATGAGCAGTTCTTC,TRBJ2-1,.,.,TRBV15
CASNRAPSYEQYF,TGTGCCAGCAACAGGGCTCCCTCCTACGAGCAGTACTTC,TRBJ2-7,.,.,TRBV5-4
CASSYSRTGFRAFF,TGTGCCAGCAGTTACTCGAGGACAGGGTTTCGGGCTTTCTTT,TRBJ1-1,.,TRBD1,TRBV6-5
CASSPSLSETQYF,TGTGCCAGCTCACCGTCGCTATCGGAGACCCAGTACTTC,TRBJ2-5,.,.,TRBV18
CASGSGASNQPQHF,TGTGCCAGTGGGTCAGGGGCGTCCAATCAGCCCCAGCATTTT,TRBJ1-5,.,.,TRBV6-5
CAWSPGQGREYGYTF,TGTGCCTGGAGCCCCGGACAGGGGAGAGAGTATGGCTACACCTTC,TRBJ1-2,.,TRBD1,TRBV30
CASSFAPGGDQAFF,TGCGCCAGCAGCTTTGCCCCGGGAGGGGACCAAGCTTTCTTT,TRBJ1-1,.,.,TRBV5-1
CASSHLTGDEQYF,TGTGCCAGCAGCCACCTGACAGGTGACGAGCAGTACTTC,TRBJ2-7,few,.,TRBV4-2
CASSAQPLDNNEQFF,TGTGCCAGCAGTGCACAGCCTTTAGATAACAATGAGCAGTTCTTC,TRBJ2-1,.,.,TRBV6-1
CASSLLPPDRGTEQFF,TGTGCCAGCAGTTTACTCCCCCCTGACAGGGGGACCGAGCAGTTCTTC,TRBJ2-1,.,TRBD1,TRBV27
CASSLGRETQYF,TGTGCCAGCAGCTTAGGGCGGGAGACCCAGTACTTC,TRBJ2-5,.,.,TRBV7-6
CASSLQNQETQYF,TGTGCCAGCAGCTTGCAGAACCAAGAGACCCAGTACTTC,TRBJ2-5,.,.,TRBV5-4
CASSILPSSGYGYTF,TGTGCCAGCAGCATACTGCCCTCCTCGGGGTATGGCTACACCTTC,TRBJ1-2,.,.,TRBV5-4
CASSLHGGVQREKLFF,TGTGCCAGCAGCCTGCATGGAGGAGTACAGAGGGAAAAACTGTTTTTT,TRBJ1-4,.,.,TRBV28
CASSQGGSGGFGETQYF,TGCGCCAGCAGCCAGGGGGGTAGCGGAGGATTCGGGGAGACCCAGTACTTC,TRBJ2-5,.,.,TRBV5-1
CASSLEQNNEQFF,TGCGCCAGCAGCTTGGAACAGAACAATGAGCAGTTCTTC,TRBJ2-1,few,.,TRBV5-1
CASSYSRTGRQTQYF,TGTGCCAGCAGTTACTCTCGGACAGGGAGGCAGACCCAGTACTTC,TRBJ2-5,.,TRBD1,TRBV6-5
CASSIARSNQPQHF,TGTGCCAGTAGTATCGCCCGGAGCAATCAGCCCCAGCATTTT,TRBJ1-5,.,.,TRBV19
CASSTRGGGSSYEQYF,TGTGCCAGCAGCACCCGTGGCGGGGGTAGCTCCTACGAGCAGTACTTC,TRBJ2-7,few,TRBD2,TRBV7-2
CASSLGGATREKLFF,TGTGCCAGCAGCTTAGGCGGGGCGACGAGGGAAAAACTGTTTTTT,TRBJ1-4,.,.,TRBV11-3
CASRTRQDNQPQHF,TGTGCCAGCAGAACACGACAGGACAATCAGCCCCAGCATTTT,TRBJ1-5,once,.,TRBV28
CASSPRQDRAFF,TGTGCCAGCAGTCCCCGACAGGATAGGGCTTTCTTT,TRBJ1-1,few,.,TRBV6-5
CASSYGPTPSTDTQYF,TGTGCCAGCAGTTACGGGCCAACCCCAAGCACAGATACGCAGTATTTT,TRBJ2-3,.,.,TRBV6-5
CASRLGDTGELFF,TGTGCCAGCAGGCTCGGGGACACCGGGGAGCTGTTTTTT,TRBJ2-2,few,.,TRBV7-7
CASSSRTGPNYGYTF,TGTGCCAGCAGCTCCCGGACAGGGCCAAACTATGGCTACACCTTC,TRBJ1-2,.,TRBD1,TRBV9
CASSPTGTVAAFF,TGTGCCAGCAGTCCCACCGGGACAGTCGCGGCTTTCTTT,TRBJ1-1,.,TRBD1,TRBV6-5
CASSYSPRSSYNEQFF,TGTGCCAGCAGTTACTCTCCGAGGAGCTCCTACAATGAGCAGTTCTTC,TRBJ2-1,.,.,TRBV6-5
CASSFNWGAQYF,TGTGCCAGCAGTTTTAATTGGGGGGCCCAGTACTTC,TRBJ2-5,.,.,TRBV28
CASSLGPGETQYF,TGTGCCAGCAGCTTGGGCCCGGGGGAGACCCAGTACTTC,TRBJ2-5,.,.,TRBV5-4
CASSEQVGDTQYF,TGTGCCAGCAGCGAGCAAGTTGGAGATACGCAGTATTTT,TRBJ2-3,.,.,TRBV9
CATSRGKGWNTEAFF,TGTGCCACCAGCAGAGGGAAGGGGTGGAACACTGAAGCTTTCTTT,TRBJ1-1,.,.,TRBV15
CASSYSKTGTGGYTF,TGTGCCAGCAGTTACTCGAAAACAGGGACGGGGGGCTACACCTTC,TRBJ1-2,few,.,TRBV6-5
CASSSVTHEQYF,TGTGCCAGCAGCTCGGTCACCCACGAGCAGTACTTC,TRBJ2-7,.,.,TRBV11-2
CASSATSGGRVTQYF,TGTGCCAGCAGCGCGACTAGCGGGGGCAGGGTTACGCAGTATTTT,TRBJ2-3,few,TRBD2,TRBV9
CTAGGGRAGSNQPQHF,TGTACAGCCGGGGGTGGGAGGGCGGGGAGCAATCAGCCCCAGCATTTT,TRBJ1-5,.,.,TRBV6-7
CASRNRVNTEAFF,TGTGCCAGCAGGAACAGGGTGAACACTGAAGCTTTCTTT,TRBJ1-1,.,.,TRBV6-5
CASKFSYEQYF,TGTGCCAGCAAGTTCAGCTACGAGCAGTACTTC,TRBJ2-7,.,.,TRBV2
CASSAGLSTDTQYF,TGTGCCAGCAGTGCGGGACTTAGCACAGATACGCAGTATTTT,TRBJ2-3,.,.,TRBV6-1
CASRRQGVDTEAFF,TGCGCCAGCAGGCGACAGGGGGTGGACACTGAAGCTTTCTTT,TRBJ1-1,.,TRBD1,TRBV5-1
CASSPGAGYEQYF,TGTGCCAGCTCCCCGGGTGCCGGATACGAGCAGTACTTC,TRBJ2-7,once,.,TRBV7-9
CASRYPGGNNSPLHF,TGTGCCAGCCGCTATCCCGGGGGGAACAATTCACCCCTCCACTTT,TRBJ1-6,few,.,TRBV6-5
CASSLAGNTGELFF,TGCGCCAGCAGCTTGGCGGGGAACACCGGGGAGCTGTTTTTT,TRBJ2-2,few,.,TRBV5-1
CASSTSGSYNEQFF,TGTGCCAGCAGTACCAGCGGATCCTACAATGAGCAGTTCTTC,TRBJ2-1,.,.,TRBV27
CASSETPLGDEQFF,TGCGCCAGCAGTGAGACACCCCTCGGAGATGAGCAGTTCTTC,TRBJ2-1,.,.,TRBV10-1
CASSDLGGQGANEQFF,TGTGCCAGCAGTGATCTGGGGGGACAGGGGGCCAATGAGCAGTTCTTC,TRBJ2-1,.,TRBD1,TRBV6-1
CASITTSSYTEAFF,TGTGCCAGCATCACAACCTCATCTTACACTGAAGCTTTCTTT,TRBJ1-1,.,.,TRBV6-1
CASSTLLLAGDTDTQYF,TGTGCCAGCAGCACCCTCTTACTAGCGGGGGATACAGATACGCAGTATTTT,TRBJ2-3,.,TRBD2,TRBV13
CATSRDPLGLVTGELFF,TGTGCCACCAGCAGAGACCCATTGGGGCTAGTAACCGGGGAGCTGTTTTTT,TRBJ2-2,.,.,TRBV15
CSAAGGTGGEKLFF,TGCAGCGCCGCGGGAGGGACAGGGGGCGAAAAACTGTTTTTT,TRBJ1-4,.,TRBD1,TRBV29-1
CASSLGQNYNSPLHF,TGTGCCAGCAGTTTAGGACAGAACTATAATTCACCCCTCCACTTT,TRBJ1-6,.,.,TRBV27
CASSQEEGQGINEKPFF,TGTGCCAGCAGCCAAGAGGAGGGCCAGGGAATCAATGAAAAACCGTTTTTT,TRBJ1-4,.,.,TRBV4-2
CASSFGTAWNQETQYF,TGTGCCAGCAGCTTCGGGACAGCTTGGAACCAAGAGACCCAGTACTTC,TRBJ2-5,.,TRBD1,TRBV11-3